This TCR beta chain was identified in a study of cytotoxic CD8 clonotypes in ibrutinib-treated CLL. This clone was observed a handful of times. Trimming at V came to 4 bases and at J to 1 base, leaving 13 bases not matched to a gene. The CDR3 extends over 18 amino acids. Per germline, CDR1 SGHRS and CDR2 YFSETQ. TCRdb's copy holds only in-frame clones and misses some; the assay was immunoSEQ multiplex PCR. The top ten clones hold 30% to 35% of a sample with 45,000 to 50,000 clones, around 53% of them seen once. The TCR was taken from a human donor with chronic lymphocytic leukemia. The specimen comprised PBMCs, sampled after 12 months of ibrutinib treatment. The chain is built from TRBV5-1 and TRBJ2-7; TRBD1 aligns across 11 bases. The CDR3 sequence is CASSPGGQGAVASYEQYF. CDR3 DNA: TGCGCCAGCAGCCCAGGTGGACAGGGGGCCGTCGCGTCCTACGAGCAGTACTTC.